This TCR beta chain was captured by sequencing in a study of blood T cells in healthy people across ages. Study findings and constraints: Estimated diversity across one million T cells was deemed an underestimate.

At least 7 million PBMCs were isolated per sample. The CDR3 is 16 residues long. CDR1 and CDR2 from the germline V gene are DFQATT and SNEGSKA (reference sequence). V gave up 0 bases and J gave up 3 bases, with 15 bases separating them. Concerning this clonotype: What it recognizes is unknown.

A sample-barcoded 5' primer and a J-beta primer mix were used in a second PCR of roughly 6 to 11 cycles. Through a template-switch adaptor with 12 random nucleotides, each cDNA molecule received a tag. MiXCR was run by TCRdb on the 5' RACE reads, yielding one entry per CDR3 protein. The table records about 2 million distinct CDR3 sequences, around half of them present only once. The sample was blood. The genes are TRBV20-1 and TRBJ2-1, with D perhaps matching TRBD2 (5 bases). This receptor was obtained from a woman aged 40 to 50 in good health. The CDR3 is CSARDRLAAVYNEQFF. The CDR3 DNA follows: TGCAGTGCTAGAGATCGGCTAGCCGCCGTCTACAATGAGCAGTTCTTC.